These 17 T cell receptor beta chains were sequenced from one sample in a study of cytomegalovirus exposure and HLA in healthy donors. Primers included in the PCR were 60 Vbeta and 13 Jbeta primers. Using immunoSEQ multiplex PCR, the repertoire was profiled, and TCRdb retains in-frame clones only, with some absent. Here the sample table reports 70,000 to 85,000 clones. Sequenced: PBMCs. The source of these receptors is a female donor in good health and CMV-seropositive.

CDR3 residues: CASSLVLAGGPETQYF. The CDR3 DNA reads as TGCGCCAGCAGCTTGGTTCTGGCGGGAGGACCCGAGACCCAGTACTTC. J is TRBJ2-5 and V is TRBV5-1; 8 bases fit TRBD2. In germline, CDR1 is SGHRS, CDR2 YFSETQ. The CDR3 loop spans 16 amino acids. The junction had 9 bases not matched to a gene; V was cut back by 0 bases and J by 5 bases.

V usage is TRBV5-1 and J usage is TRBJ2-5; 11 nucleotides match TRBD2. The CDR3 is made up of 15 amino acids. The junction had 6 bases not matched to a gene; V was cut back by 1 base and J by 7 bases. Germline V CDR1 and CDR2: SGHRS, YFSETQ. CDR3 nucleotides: TGCGCCAGCAGCTTGACTAGCGGGAGTGGAGGGACCCAGTACTTC. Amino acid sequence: CASSLTSGSGGTQYF.

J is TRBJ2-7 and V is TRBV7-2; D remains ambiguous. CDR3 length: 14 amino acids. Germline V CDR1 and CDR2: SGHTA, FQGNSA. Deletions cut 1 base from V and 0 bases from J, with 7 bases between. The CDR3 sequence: CASSLETHSYEQYF. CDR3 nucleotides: TGTGCCAGCAGCTTAGAGACACACTCCTACGAGCAGTACTTC.

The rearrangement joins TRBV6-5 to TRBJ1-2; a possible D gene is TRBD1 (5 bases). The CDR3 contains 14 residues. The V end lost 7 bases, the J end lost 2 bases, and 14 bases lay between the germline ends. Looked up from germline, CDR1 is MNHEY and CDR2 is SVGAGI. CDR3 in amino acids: CASTPFGGNYGYTF. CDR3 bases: TGTGCCAGCACCCCCTTCGGGGGGAACTATGGCTACACCTTC.

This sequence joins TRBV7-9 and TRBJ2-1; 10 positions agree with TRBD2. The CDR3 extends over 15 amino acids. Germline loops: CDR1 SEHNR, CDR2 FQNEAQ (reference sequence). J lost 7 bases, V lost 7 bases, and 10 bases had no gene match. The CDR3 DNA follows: TGTGCCAGCAACGTGGGTACTAGCGGGGTTAATGAGCAGTTCTTC. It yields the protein CASNVGTSGVNEQFF. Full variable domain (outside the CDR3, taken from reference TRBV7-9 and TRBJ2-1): DTGVSQNPRHKITKRGQNVTFRCDPISEHNRLYWYRQTLGQGPEFLTYFQNEAQLEKSRLLSDRFSAERPKGSFSTLEIQRTEQGDSAMYLCASNVGTSGVNEQFFGPGTRLTVL.

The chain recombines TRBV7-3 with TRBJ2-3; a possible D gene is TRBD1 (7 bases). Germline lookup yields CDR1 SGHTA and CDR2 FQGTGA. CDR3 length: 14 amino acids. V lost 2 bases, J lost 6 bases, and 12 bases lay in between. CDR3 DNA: TGTGCCAGCAGCTTAGCTGCAGGGGGGGATACGCAGTATTTT. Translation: CASSLAAGGDTQYF.

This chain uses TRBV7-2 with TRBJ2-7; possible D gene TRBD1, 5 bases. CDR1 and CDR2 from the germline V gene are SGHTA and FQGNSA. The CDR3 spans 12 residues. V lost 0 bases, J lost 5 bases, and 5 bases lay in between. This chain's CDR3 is CASSLAGDEQYF. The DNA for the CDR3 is TGTGCCAGCAGCTTAGCAGGGGACGAGCAGTACTTC.

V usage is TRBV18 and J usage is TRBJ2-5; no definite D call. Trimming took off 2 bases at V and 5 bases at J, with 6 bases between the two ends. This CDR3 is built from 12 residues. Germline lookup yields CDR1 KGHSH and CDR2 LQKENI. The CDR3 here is CASSPYPETQYF. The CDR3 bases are TGTGCCAGCTCACCATATCCGGAGACCCAGTACTTC.

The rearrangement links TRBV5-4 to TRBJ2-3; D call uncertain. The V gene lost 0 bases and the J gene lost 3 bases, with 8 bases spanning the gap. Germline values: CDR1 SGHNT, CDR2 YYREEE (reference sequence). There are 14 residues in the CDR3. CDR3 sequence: CASSLALITDTQYF. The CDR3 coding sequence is TGTGCCAGCAGCTTGGCACTAATTACAGATACGCAGTATTTT.

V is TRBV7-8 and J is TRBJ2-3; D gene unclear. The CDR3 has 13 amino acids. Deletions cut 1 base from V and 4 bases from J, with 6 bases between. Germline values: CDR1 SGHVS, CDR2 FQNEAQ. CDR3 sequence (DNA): TGTGCCAGCAGCTTAGGAGGAGCAGATACGCAGTATTTT. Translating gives CASSLGGADTQYF.

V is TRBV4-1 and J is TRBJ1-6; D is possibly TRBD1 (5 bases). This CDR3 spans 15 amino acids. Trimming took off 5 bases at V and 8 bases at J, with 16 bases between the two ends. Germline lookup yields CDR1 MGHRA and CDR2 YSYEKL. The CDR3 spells CASSSGVGGDSPLHF. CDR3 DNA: TGCGCCAGCAGCAGTGGAGTCGGGGGAGATTCACCCCTCCACTTT.

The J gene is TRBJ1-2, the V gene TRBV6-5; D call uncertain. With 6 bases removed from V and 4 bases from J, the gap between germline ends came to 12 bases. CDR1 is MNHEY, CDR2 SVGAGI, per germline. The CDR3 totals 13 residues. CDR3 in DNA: TGTGCCAGCAGCCCTGTGAGCGGCTATGGCTACACCTTC. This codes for CASSPVSGYGYTF.

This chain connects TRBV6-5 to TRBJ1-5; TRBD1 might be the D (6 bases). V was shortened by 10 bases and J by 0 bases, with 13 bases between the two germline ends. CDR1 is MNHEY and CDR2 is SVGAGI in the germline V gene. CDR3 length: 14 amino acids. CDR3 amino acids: CATGQPYSNQPQHF. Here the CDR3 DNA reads TGTGCCACCGGACAGCCCTATAGCAATCAGCCCCAGCATTTT.

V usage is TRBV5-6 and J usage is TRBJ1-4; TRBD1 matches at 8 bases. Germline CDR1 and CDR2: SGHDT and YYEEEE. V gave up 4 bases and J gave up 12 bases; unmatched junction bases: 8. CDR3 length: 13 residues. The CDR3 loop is CASSRRAGGELFF. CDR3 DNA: TGTGCCAGCAGCCGGAGGGCAGGGGGCGAACTGTTTTTT.

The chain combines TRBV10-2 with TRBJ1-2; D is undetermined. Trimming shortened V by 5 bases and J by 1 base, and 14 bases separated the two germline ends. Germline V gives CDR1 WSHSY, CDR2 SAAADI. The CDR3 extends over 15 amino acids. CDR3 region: CASSQTATHNYGYTF. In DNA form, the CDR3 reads TGCGCCAGCAGTCAGACTGCGACCCATAACTATGGCTACACCTTC.

CDR3 amino acids: CASTLEGGLADTQYF. In DNA form, the CDR3 reads TGTGCCAGCACCTTGGAGGGGGGGCTGGCAGATACGCAGTATTTT. The chain employs TRBV28 and TRBJ2-3; a weak D match, TRBD2 (7 bases). V was pared by 7 bases and J by 4 bases, with 18 bases between. CDR1 is MDHEN, CDR2 SYDVKM, per germline. The CDR3 has 15 amino acids.

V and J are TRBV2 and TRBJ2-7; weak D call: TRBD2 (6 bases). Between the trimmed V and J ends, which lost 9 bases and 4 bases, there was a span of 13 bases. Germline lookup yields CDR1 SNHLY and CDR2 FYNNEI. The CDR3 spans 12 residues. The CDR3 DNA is TGTGCCAGTACTTTTGGGAGGTACGAGCAGTACTTC. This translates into CASTFGRYEQYF.